This T cell receptor (beta chain) was sequenced for a study of blood T cell repertoires in COVID-19. Overall study context: The study drew acute and convalescent COVID-19 samples from the United States, Italy and Spain. T cells, B-cell-depleted T cells, or PBMCs supplied cDNA or gDNA.

Clones were read by immunoSEQ multiplex PCR, and TCRdb kept only the in-frame ones, dropping some. The sample holds 65,000 or so clones, about 81% seen once. Germline values: CDR1 SQVTM, CDR2 ANQGSEA. Trimming cost V 3 bases and J 7 bases, with 6 bases left between them. The CDR3 runs to 11 residues. Material for sequencing was peripheral blood. This sequence joins TRBV29-1 and TRBJ1-4; unclear D gene. This TCR came from a man older than 75 with acute or convalescent COVID-19. CDR3: CSVDPGEKLFF. CDR3 DNA sequence: TGCAGCGTTGATCCGGGTGAAAAACTGTTTTTT.